These 10 T cell receptor beta chains were all obtained from the same sample, sequenced in a study of lymphopenia after photon versus proton radiotherapy. Profiled with immunoSEQ multiplex PCR; TCRdb holds only in-frame clones, not every one. Here the sample spans 75,000 to 95,000 clones, around 88% being singletons. This sample comprised peripheral blood, obtained from a patient treated with proton-based radiotherapy. Receptors were obtained from a man aged 55-75 years with pancreatic cancer.

This chain joins TRBV28 and TRBJ2-1, with 9 bases aligning to TRBD2. This CDR3 spans 16 amino acids. Germline loops: CDR1 MDHEN, CDR2 SYDVKM. The CDR3 region is CATSARGLALSNEQFF. CDR3 nucleotide sequence: TGTGCAACCTCCGCTCGGGGACTAGCCCTCTCCAATGAGCAGTTCTTC.

This chain joins TRBV28 and TRBJ1-2, with TRBD1 matching over 9 bases. The CDR3 runs to 13 residues. Germline CDR1 and CDR2: MDHEN and SYDVKM. V lost 6 bases, J lost 8 bases, and 7 bases stayed unmatched. CDR3 DNA: TGTGCCAGCAGCCTTCAACAGGGGGCGGGCTACACCTTC. As protein: CASSLQQGAGYTF.

The CDR3 sequence: CASSPGFQDAGGETQYF. In DNA form, the CDR3 reads TGTGCCAGCAGTCCAGGGTTCCAGGATGCCGGGGGGGAGACCCAGTACTTC. The chain joins TRBV27 to TRBJ2-5; 7 bases align to TRBD2. Losses at the gene ends were 5 bases for V and 5 bases for J; bases not matched to a gene: 17. Germline loops: CDR1 MNHEY, CDR2 SMNVEV (reference sequence). The CDR3 has 17 residues.

The V and J genes are TRBV27 and TRBJ2-1; D perhaps matches TRBD2 (6 bases). This CDR3 has 16 amino acids. The germline CDR1 and CDR2 sequences are MNHEY and SMNVEV (reference sequence). V was cut by 2 bases and J by 3 bases, with 14 bases left in between. CDR3 bases: TGTGCCAGCAGTTTAAGAAGGTTGGGGGGCTACAATGAGCAGTTCTTC. Translated, it gives CASSLRRLGGYNEQFF.

A single count supports this clone. The gene calls are TRBV7-9 and TRBJ2-1; TRBD1 might be the D (6 bases). The ends were cut back, 3 bases at V and 0 bases at J, with 15 bases in the middle. The CDR3 extends over 17 amino acids. Germline V gives CDR1 SEHNR, CDR2 FQNEAQ (reference sequence). Written as DNA, the CDR3 is TGTGCCAGCAGCTTGGGGGCTGGCGGGCCCTCCTACAATGAGCAGTTCTTC. Its translation: CASSLGAGGPSYNEQFF.

The chain's CDR3 is CASRDRGRGNQPQHF. The DNA for the CDR3 is TGTGCCAGTAGGGACAGGGGGCGAGGCAATCAGCCCCAGCATTTT. The gene calls are TRBV19 and TRBJ1-5; 11 bases map to TRBD1. V gave up 6 bases and J gave up 2 bases; unmatched junction bases: 3. The CDR3 contains 15 residues. The germline CDR1 and CDR2 sequences are LNHDA and SQIVND (reference sequence). The full variable domain, its missing parts supplied by reference TRBV19 and TRBJ1-5, is DGGITQSPKYLFRKEGQNVTLSCEQNLNHDAMYWYRQDPGQGLRLIYYSQIVNDFQKGDIAEGYSVSREKKESFPLTVTSAQKNPTAFYLCASRDRGRGNQPQHFGDGTRLSIL.

The chain uses TRBV11-1 and TRBJ2-7, with unresolved D. This CDR3 region has 14 residues. V dropped 1 base and J dropped 6 bases, with 13 bases sitting between them. Looked up from germline, CDR1 is SGHAT and CDR2 is FQDESV (reference sequence). The CDR3 protein is CASSLGDLRGEQYF. CDR3 bases: TGTGCCAGCAGCTTAGGAGACCTCCGTGGCGAGCAGTACTTC.

This clone occurred many times. The CDR3 protein is CASSLGGGHHEQYF. The CDR3 coding sequence is TGTGCCAGCAGCTTAGGGGGCGGGCATCACGAGCAGTACTTC. The V and J genes are TRBV7-2 and TRBJ2-7; the D gene could be TRBD1 or TRBD2 (5 bases each). Germline-derived CDR1 and CDR2 are SGHTA and FQGNSA. The length of the CDR3 is 14 residues. V dropped 1 base and J dropped 5 bases, with 12 bases sitting between them.

CDR3 region: CAWSTTGRNEKLFF. The CDR3 DNA follows: TGTGCCTGGAGTACCACTGGAAGAAATGAAAAACTGTTTTTT. V usage is TRBV30 and J usage is TRBJ1-4, with D unresolved. Trimming shortened V by 2 bases and J by 5 bases, and 12 bases separated the two germline ends. The CDR3 runs 14 residues. Per the germline V gene, CDR1 is GTSNPN and CDR2 is SVGIG (reference sequence).

This clone has only one observation. The chain links TRBV5-1 to TRBJ2-5, with D perhaps matching TRBD1 or TRBD2 (5 bases each). The CDR3 has 18 residues. V lost 0 bases, J lost 3 bases, and 21 bases lay in between. CDR1 and CDR2 (germline): SGHRS, YFSETQ. CDR3 residues: CASSLVPSLGTQKETQYF. In DNA form, the CDR3 reads TGCGCCAGCAGCTTGGTCCCCTCCTTGGGGACCCAAAAAGAGACCCAGTACTTC.